This TCR beta chain was recovered during a study of blood T cells in healthy people across ages. Study-wide results and limits: Donors of long life had a larger count of naive CD4+ cells and greater diversity than aged donors.

The CDR3 contains 14 residues. The germline V gene has CDR1 MNHEY and CDR2 SVGEGT. V lost 10 bases and J lost 1; bases outside the gene matches: 7. Together with a sample-barcoded 5' primer, a J-beta primer mix was included in a second PCR lasting about 6 to 12 cycles. TCRdb processed the 5' RACE reads anew with MiXCR; each CDR3 protein has one entry. The sample holds about 1.8 million distinct CDR3 sequences, around 50% seen once. On this clonotype: Its antigen is not identified.

The receptor's source is a woman aged 40 to 49 in good health. The sequenced sample consisted of blood. J is TRBJ2-1 and V is TRBV6-2 or TRBV6-3, with TRBD2 identical over 7 bases. The CDR3 here is CAIRTGGSYNEQFF. For the CDR3, the DNA is TGTGCCATCCGCACCGGGGGGTCCTACAATGAGCAGTTCTTC.